The following is a T cell receptor beta chain sequence with its context. Analysis merged second doses at about 4 or about 12 weeks. Only in-frame clones appear in the TCRdb table, and some are missing; sequencing was by immunoSEQ multiplex PCR. This sample has approximately 140,000 clones; 92% occur once, and the top ten carry approximately 4.3%. This record belongs to a study of T cell responses to AZD1222 COVID-19 vaccine. Germline V gene sequence: CDR1 KGHDR, CDR2 SFDVKD. The CDR3 is made up of 18 amino acids. Between the trimmed V and J ends, which lost 0 bases and 0 bases, there was a span of 14 bases.

J is TRBJ2-1 and V is TRBV24-1; D perhaps matches TRBD2 (5 bases). This TCR came from an adult who received the AZD1222 COVID-19 vaccine. The material sequenced was peripheral blood, taken 28 days after the second AZD1222 dose. The CDR3 region has the DNA TGTGCCACCAGTGATTTGGGGATGAGCGGAGGCTCCTACAATGAGCAGTTCTTC. Protein product: CATSDLGMSGGSYNEQFF.